This TCR beta chain derives from a study of PD-L1 blockade in urothelial cancer. Study details: Bladder-origin urothelial cancer in males covered about 90% of the roughly 30 patients. Blood analyses occurred 3 weeks (second dose) and 6 weeks post treatment start.

Assay used: immunoSEQ multiplex PCR; TCRdb lists only in-frame clones, some missing. The sample includes more than 30,000 clones, around 87% of them seen just once. The CDR3 sequence is 12 residues long. V was pared by 3 bases and J by 1 base, with 7 bases between. Germline CDR1 and CDR2: GTSNPN and SVGIG (reference sequence). Sequences were derived from PBMCs, sampled around atezolizumab (anti-PD-L1) treatment. The sequence derives from a man aged 45 to 65 with urothelial cancer. The chain joins TRBV30 to TRBJ2-7; D possibly corresponds to TRBD1 (5 bases). DNA of the CDR3: TGTGCCTGGAGACAGGATTCCTACGAGCAGTACTTC. Protein: CAWRQDSYEQYF.